The clone carrying this T cell receptor (beta chain) has only a few counts. The source of the sample is a study of identical twins. CDR1 MNHEY and CDR2 SVGEGT come from the germline V gene. J was trimmed by 4 bases and V by 0 bases; bases with no gene match: 8. This CDR3 is built from 19 residues. TCRdb fed the 5' RACE reads into MiXCR, producing one record per CDR3 protein. The sample yields fewer than 900,000 distinct CDR3 sequences, about 20% seen once. This sample also appeared in a second study, on T cells expressing NK-cell markers.

Sequencing was performed on PBMCs. V gene TRBV6-2 or TRBV6-3 combines with J gene TRBJ2-1; 14 bases fit TRBD2. The clonotype was recovered from a woman between 18 and 29 years old in good health. DNA of the CDR3: TGTGCCAGCAGTTACTCAGGACTAGCGGGGGGACTCATATACAATGAGCAGTTCTTC. Translating it yields CASSYSGLAGGLIYNEQFF.